What follows are 3 T cell receptor beta chains derived from one specimen sequenced in a study of breast tumors, draining lymph nodes, adjacent tissues. Samples came from axillary lymph nodes draining the breast cancer. MiXCR was run by TCRdb on the multiplex PCR reads, yielding one entry per CDR3 protein. The sample carries 270,000 or so distinct CDR3 sequences, 30% recorded once. The sample was axillary lymph node tissue. These receptors all stem from a female donor with breast cancer. Some clones in this sample may be carry-over from other donors' samples.

This clonotype is deemed medium-sized. The CDR3 loop reads CATSESGRETQYF. CDR3 DNA sequence: TGTGCCACCAGTGAGAGCGGCCGGGAGACCCAGTACTTC. The V gene is TRBV15, the J gene TRBJ2-5, with D possibly being TRBD2 (5 bases). The CDR3 contains 13 residues. The V gene's germline CDR1 is LNHNV and CDR2 YYDKDF (reference sequence). V lost 6 bases and J lost 5, with 13 bases in between.

This clonotype has ten or more counts. This rearrangement joins TRBV24-1 to TRBJ2-5; either TRBD1 or TRBD2 may supply D (5 bases each). The CDR3 runs 14 residues. The V end was cut by 0 bases, the J end by 5 bases, with 9 bases between. The germline gives CDR1 KGHDR, CDR2 SFDVKD. The DNA for the CDR3 is TGTGCCACCAGTGATTTGGAGGGGAGTGAGACCCAGTACTTC. It yields the protein CATSDLEGSETQYF.

Comment on this clonotype: This may be a read error, as it is one base from a much larger clone. The genes are TRBV20-1 and TRBJ2-5; no clear D. The germline V and J ends were trimmed by 5 bases and 2 bases, with 15 bases remaining between them. Germline values: CDR1 DFQATT, CDR2 SNEGSKA (reference sequence). The CDR3 sequence is 14 residues long. In DNA, the CDR3 is TGCAGTGCTGGGCCCCTAAGAATGCAAGAGACCCAGTACTTC. Its translation is CSAGPLRMQETQYF.